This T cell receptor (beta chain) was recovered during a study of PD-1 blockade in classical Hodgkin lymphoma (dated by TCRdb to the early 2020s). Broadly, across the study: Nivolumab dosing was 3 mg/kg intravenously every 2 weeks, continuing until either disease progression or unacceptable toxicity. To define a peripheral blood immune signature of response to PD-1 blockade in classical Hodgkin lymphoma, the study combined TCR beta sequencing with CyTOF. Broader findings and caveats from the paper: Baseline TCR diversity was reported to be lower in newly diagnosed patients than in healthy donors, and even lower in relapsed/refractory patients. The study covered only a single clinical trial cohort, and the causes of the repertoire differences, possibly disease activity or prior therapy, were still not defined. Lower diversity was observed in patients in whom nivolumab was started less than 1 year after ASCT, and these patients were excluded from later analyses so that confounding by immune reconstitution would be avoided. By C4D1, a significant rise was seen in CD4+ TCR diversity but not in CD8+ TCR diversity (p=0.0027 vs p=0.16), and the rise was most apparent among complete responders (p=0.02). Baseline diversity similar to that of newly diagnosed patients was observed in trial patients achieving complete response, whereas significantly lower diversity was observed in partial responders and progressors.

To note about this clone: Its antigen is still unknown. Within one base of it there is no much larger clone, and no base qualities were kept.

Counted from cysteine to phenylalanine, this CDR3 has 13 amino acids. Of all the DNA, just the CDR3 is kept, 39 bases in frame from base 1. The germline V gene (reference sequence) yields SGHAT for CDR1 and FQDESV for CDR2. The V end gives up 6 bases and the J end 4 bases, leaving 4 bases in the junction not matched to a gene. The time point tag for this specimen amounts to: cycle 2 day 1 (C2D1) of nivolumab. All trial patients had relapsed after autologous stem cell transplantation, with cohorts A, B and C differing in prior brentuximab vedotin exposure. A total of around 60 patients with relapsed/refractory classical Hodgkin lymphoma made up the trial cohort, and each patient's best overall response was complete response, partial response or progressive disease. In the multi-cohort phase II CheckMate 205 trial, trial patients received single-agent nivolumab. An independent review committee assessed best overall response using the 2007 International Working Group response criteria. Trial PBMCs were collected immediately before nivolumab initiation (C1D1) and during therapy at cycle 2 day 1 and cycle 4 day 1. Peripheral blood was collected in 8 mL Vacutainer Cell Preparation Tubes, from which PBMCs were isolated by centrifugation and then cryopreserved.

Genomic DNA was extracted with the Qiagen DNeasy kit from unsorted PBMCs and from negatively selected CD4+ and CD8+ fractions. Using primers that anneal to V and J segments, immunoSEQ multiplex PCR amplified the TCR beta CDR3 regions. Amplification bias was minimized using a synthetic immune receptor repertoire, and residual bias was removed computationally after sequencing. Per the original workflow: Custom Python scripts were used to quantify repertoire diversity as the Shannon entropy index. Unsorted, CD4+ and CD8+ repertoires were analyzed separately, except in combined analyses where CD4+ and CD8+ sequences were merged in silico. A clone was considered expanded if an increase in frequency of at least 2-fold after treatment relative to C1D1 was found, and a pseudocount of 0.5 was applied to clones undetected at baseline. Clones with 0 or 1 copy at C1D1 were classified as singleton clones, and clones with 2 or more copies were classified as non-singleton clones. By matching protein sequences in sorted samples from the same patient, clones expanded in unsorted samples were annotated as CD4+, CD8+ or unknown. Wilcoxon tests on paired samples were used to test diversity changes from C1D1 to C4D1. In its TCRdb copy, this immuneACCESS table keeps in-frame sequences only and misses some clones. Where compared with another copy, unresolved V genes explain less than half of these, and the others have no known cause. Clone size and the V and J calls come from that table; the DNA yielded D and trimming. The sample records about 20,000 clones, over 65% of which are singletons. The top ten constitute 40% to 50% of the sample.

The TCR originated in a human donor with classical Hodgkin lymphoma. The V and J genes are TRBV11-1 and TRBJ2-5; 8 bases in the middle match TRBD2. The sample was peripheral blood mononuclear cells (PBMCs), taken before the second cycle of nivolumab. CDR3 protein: CASRPTSGETQYF. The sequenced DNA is TGTGCCAGCAGACCTACTAGCGGAGAGACCCAGTACTTC. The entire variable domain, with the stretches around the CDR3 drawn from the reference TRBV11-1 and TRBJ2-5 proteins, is EAEVAQSPRYKITEKSQAVAFWCDPISGHATLYWYRQILGQGPELLVQFQDESVVDDSQLPKDRFSAERLKGVDSTLKIQPAELGDSAMYLCASRPTSGETQYFGPGTRLLVL.